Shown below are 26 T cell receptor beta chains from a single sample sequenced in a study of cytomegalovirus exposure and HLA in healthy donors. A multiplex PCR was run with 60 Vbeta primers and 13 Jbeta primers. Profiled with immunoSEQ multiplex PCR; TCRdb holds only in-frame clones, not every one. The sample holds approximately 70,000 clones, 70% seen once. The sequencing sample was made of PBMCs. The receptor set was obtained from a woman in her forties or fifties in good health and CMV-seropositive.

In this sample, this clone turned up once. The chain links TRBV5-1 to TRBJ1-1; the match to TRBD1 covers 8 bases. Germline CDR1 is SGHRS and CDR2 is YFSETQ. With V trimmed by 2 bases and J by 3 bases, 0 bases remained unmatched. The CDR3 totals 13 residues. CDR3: CASSLQGDTEAFF. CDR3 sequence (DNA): TGCGCCAGCAGCTTACAGGGGGACACTGAAGCTTTCTTT.

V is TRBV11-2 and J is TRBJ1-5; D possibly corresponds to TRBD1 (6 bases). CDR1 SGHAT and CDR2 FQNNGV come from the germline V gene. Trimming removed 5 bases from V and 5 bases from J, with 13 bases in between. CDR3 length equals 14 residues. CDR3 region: CASSVQGDHQPQHF. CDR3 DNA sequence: TGTGCCAGCAGCGTACAGGGAGACCATCAGCCCCAGCATTTT.

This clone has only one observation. CDR3: CASSRLDRDTGELFF. The CDR3 DNA follows: TGCGCCAGCAGCCGCCTCGACAGGGACACCGGGGAGCTGTTTTTT. The J gene is TRBJ2-2, the V gene TRBV4-3; 7 bases agree with TRBD1. The CDR3 is 15 amino acids. Germline trimming cut 4 bases from V and 3 bases from J; bases unmatched to any gene: 5. Germline V gives CDR1 LGHNA, CDR2 YSLEER.

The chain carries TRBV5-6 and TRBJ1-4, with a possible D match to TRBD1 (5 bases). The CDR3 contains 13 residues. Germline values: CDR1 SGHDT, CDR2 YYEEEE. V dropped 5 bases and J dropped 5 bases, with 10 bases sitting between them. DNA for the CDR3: TGTGCCAGCAGGAAAAGGGGCAATGAAAAACTGTTTTTT. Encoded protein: CASRKRGNEKLFF. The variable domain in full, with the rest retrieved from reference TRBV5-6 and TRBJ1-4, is DAGVTQSPTHLIKTRGQQVTLRCSPKSGHDTVSWYQQALGQGPQFIFQYYEEEERQRGNFPDRFSGHQFPNYSSELNVNALLLGDSALYLCASRKRGNEKLFFGSGTQLSVL.

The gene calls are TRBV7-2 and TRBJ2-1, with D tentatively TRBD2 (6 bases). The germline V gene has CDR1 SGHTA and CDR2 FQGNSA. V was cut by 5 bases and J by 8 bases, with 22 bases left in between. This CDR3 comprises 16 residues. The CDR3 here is CASSTALRGGSHEQFF. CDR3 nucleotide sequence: TGTGCCAGCAGCACGGCCCTAAGGGGAGGTTCCCATGAGCAGTTCTTC.

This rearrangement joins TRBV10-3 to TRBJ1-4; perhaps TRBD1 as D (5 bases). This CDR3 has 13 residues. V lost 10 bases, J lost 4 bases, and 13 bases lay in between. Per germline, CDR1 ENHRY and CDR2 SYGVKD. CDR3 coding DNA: TGTGCCACACGGCAGGGCCTTAATGAAAAACTGTTTTTT. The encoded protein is CATRQGLNEKLFF.

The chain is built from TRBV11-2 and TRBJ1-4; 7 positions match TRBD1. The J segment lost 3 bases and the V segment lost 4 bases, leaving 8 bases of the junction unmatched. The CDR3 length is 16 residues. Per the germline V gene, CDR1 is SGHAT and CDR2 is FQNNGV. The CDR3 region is CASSYPPTGANEKLFF. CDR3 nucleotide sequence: TGTGCCAGCAGCTACCCCCCAACAGGGGCTAATGAAAAACTGTTTTTT.

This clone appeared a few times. CDR3 nucleotides: TGTGCCACCCACGTGGGCGCAGCCTACGAGCAGTACTTC. It specifies CATHVGAAYEQYF. The rearrangement uses TRBV15 and TRBJ2-7; D gene ambiguous. CDR1 and CDR2 (germline): LNHNV, YYDKDF (reference sequence). The CDR3 contains 13 residues. The V end was cut by 8 bases, the J end by 2 bases, with 13 bases between. Full variable domain (remainder filled in from reference TRBV15 and TRBJ2-7): DAMVIQNPRYQVTQFGKPVTLSCSQTLNHNVMYWYQQKSSQAPKLLFHYYDKDFNNEADTPDNFQSRRPNTSFCFLDIRSPGLGDTAMYLCATHVGAAYEQYFGPGTRLTVT.

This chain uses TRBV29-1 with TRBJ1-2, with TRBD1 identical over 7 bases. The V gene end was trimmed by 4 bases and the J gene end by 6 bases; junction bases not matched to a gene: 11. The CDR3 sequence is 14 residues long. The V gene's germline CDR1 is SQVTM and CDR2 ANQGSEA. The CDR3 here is CSVGATGWMDGYTF. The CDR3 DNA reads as TGCAGCGTTGGAGCGACAGGGTGGATGGATGGCTACACCTTC. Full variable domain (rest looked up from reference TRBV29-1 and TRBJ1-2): SAVISQKPSRDICQRGTSLTIQCQVDSQVTMMFWYRQQPGQSLTLIATANQGSEATYESGFVIDKFPISRPNLTFSTLTVSNMSPEDSSIYLCSVGATGWMDGYTFGSGTRLTVV.

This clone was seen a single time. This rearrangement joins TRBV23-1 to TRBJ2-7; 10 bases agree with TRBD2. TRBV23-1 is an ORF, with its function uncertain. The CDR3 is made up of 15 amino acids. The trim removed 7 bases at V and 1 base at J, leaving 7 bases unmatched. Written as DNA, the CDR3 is TGCGCCAGCAACCTAGCGGGAGACTTGTCCTACGAGCAGTACTTC. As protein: CASNLAGDLSYEQYF.

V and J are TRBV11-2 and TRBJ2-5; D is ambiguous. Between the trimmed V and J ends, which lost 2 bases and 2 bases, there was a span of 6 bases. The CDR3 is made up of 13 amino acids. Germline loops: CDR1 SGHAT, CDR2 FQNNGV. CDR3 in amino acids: CASSLNLQETQYF. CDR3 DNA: TGTGCCAGCAGCTTAAATCTACAAGAGACCCAGTACTTC.

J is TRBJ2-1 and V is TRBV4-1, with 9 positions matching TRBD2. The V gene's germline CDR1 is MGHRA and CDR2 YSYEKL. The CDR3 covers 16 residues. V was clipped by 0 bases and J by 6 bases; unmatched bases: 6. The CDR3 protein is CASSQDYAGGINEQFF. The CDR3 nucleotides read TGCGCCAGCAGCCAAGACTATGCGGGAGGGATCAATGAGCAGTTCTTC.

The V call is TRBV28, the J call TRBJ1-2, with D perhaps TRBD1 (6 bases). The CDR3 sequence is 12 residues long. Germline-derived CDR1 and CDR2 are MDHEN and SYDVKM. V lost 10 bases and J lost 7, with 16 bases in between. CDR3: CATRPGAGGYTF. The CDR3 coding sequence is TGTGCCACCCGACCAGGGGCGGGTGGCTACACCTTC.

This CDR3 reads CASSRDEGADTQYF. DNA of the CDR3: TGTGCCAGCAGCCGAGATGAGGGGGCAGATACGCAGTATTTT. This rearrangement joins TRBV7-2 to TRBJ2-3, with D possibly TRBD1 on 6 matching bases. V was pared by 5 bases and J by 4 bases, with 13 bases between. Germline CDR1 and CDR2: SGHTA and FQGNSA. This CDR3 is 14 amino acids long.

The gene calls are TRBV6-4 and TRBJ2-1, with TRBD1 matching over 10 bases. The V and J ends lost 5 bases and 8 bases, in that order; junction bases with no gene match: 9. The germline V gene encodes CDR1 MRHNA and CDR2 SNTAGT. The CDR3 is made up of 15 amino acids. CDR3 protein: CASSPRQGAFDEQFF. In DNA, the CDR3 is TGTGCCAGCAGTCCTCGACAGGGGGCTTTCGATGAGCAGTTCTTC.

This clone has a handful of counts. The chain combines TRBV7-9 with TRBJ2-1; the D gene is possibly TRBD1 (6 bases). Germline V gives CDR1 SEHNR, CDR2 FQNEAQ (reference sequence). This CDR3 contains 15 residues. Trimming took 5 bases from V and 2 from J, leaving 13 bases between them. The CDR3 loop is CASSPDRPTYNEQFF. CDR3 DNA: TGTGCCAGCAGCCCTGACAGGCCGACCTACAATGAGCAGTTCTTC. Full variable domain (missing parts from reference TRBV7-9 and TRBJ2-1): DTGVSQNPRHKITKRGQNVTFRCDPISEHNRLYWYRQTLGQGPEFLTYFQNEAQLEKSRLLSDRFSAERPKGSFSTLEIQRTEQGDSAMYLCASSPDRPTYNEQFFGPGTRLTVL.

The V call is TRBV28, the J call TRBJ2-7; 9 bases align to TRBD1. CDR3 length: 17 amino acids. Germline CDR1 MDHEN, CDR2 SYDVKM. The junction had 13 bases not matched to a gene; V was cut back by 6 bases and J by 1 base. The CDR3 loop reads CASSNIYPGQGSYEQYF. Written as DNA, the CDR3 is TGTGCCAGCAGCAACATATATCCGGGACAGGGTTCCTACGAGCAGTACTTC.

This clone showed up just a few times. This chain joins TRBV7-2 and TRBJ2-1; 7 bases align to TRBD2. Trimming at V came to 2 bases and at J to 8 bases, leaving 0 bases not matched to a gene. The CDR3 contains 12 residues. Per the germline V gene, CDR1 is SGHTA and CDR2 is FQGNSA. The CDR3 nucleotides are TGTGCCAGCAGCTTACGGGGGGATGAGCAGTTCTTC. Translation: CASSLRGDEQFF.

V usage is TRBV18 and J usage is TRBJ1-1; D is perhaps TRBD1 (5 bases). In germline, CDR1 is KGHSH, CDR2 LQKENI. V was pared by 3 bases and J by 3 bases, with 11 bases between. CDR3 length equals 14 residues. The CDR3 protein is CASSPQGTDTEAFF. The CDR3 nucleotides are TGTGCCAGCTCACCGCAGGGAACGGACACTGAAGCTTTCTTT.

For the CDR3, the DNA is TGTGCCAGTAGTATTAGAGAGAACACTGAAGCTTTCTTT. Translating gives CASSIRENTEAFF. The genes are TRBV19 and TRBJ1-1; D uncertain. The CDR3 consists of 13 residues. Germline loops: CDR1 LNHDA, CDR2 SQIVND (reference sequence). Deletions cut 3 bases from V and 1 base from J, with 6 bases between.

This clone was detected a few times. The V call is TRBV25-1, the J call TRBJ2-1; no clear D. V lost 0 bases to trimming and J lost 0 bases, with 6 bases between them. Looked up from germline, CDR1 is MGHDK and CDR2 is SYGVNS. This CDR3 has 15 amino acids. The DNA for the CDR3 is TGTGCCAGCAGTGAATATTACAGCTCCTACAATGAGCAGTTCTTC. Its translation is CASSEYYSSYNEQFF.

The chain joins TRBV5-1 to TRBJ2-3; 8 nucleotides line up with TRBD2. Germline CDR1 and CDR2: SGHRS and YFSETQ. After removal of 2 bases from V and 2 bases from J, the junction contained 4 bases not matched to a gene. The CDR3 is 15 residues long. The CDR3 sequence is CASSLTSGSTDTQYF. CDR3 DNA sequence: TGCGCCAGCAGCTTAACTAGCGGATCCACAGATACGCAGTATTTT. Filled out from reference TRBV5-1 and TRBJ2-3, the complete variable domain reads KAGVTQTPRYLIKTRGQQVTLSCSPISGHRSVSWYQQTPGQGLQFLFEYFSETQRNKGNFPGRFSGRQFSNSRSEMNVSTLELGDSALYLCASSLTSGSTDTQYFGPGTRLTVL.

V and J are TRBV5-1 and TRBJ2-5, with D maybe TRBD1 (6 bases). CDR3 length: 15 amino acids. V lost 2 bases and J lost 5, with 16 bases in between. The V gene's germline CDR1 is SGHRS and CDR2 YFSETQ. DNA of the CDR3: TGCGCCAGCAGCTTCACCCACAGGGTTCGGGAGACCCAGTACTTC. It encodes CASSFTHRVRETQYF.

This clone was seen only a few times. CDR3 residues: CASWKGQGADEQFF. The CDR3 nucleotides are TGTGCCAGCTGGAAGGGACAGGGGGCCGATGAGCAGTTCTTC. The chain recombines TRBV6-1 with TRBJ2-1; 12 positions agree with TRBD1. V gave up 8 bases and J gave up 8 bases; unmatched junction bases: 7. The V gene's germline CDR1 is MNHNS and CDR2 SASEGT. The length of the CDR3 is 14 residues.

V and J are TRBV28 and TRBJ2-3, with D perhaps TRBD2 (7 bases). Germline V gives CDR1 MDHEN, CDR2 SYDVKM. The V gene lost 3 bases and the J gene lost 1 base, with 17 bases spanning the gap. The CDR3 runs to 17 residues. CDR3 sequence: CASSLFRGGAGTDTQYF. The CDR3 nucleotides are TGTGCCAGCAGTTTGTTCCGTGGGGGGGCCGGCACAGATACGCAGTATTTT.

CDR3 sequence reads: CASSQPGLALYEQYF. The DNA of the CDR3 is TGTGCCAGTAGCCAACCGGGACTAGCTTTATACGAGCAGTACTTC. The gene calls are TRBV19 and TRBJ2-7; 9 positions match TRBD2. Trimming removed 6 bases from V and 4 bases from J; junction bases left unmatched: 10. The germline gives CDR1 LNHDA, CDR2 SQIVND (reference sequence). This CDR3 comprises 15 residues.